The clone carrying this T cell receptor beta chain occurred once. Antigen unknown. Clones were read by immunoSEQ multiplex PCR, and TCRdb kept only the in-frame ones, dropping some. The repertoire includes about 82,000 clones, approximately 90% of them detected once, and approximately 7% sits in the top ten. Healthy donors had no documented immune events, such as infections, while sampled. This record belongs to a study of identifying expanded T cells in peripheral blood. Study-wide results and limits: Approximately two-week clone count variance significantly increased as total template count grew. Roughly 1.1 clones differed between technical replicates, versus approximately 17 and 20 over time.

Germline V gene lookup returns CDR1 PRHDT and CDR2 FYEKMQ (reference sequence). The CDR3 spans 17 residues. V dropped 1 base and J dropped 1; count of bases not matched to a gene: 7. The chain couples TRBV13 to TRBJ2-5, with 9 bases fitting TRBD1. The sample was blood. The sequence derives from a person aged 18-70 years in good health. In DNA, the CDR3 is TGTGCCAGCAGCTTAGATTATACGGACAGGGGCCAAGAGACCCAGTACTTC. It is translated as CASSLDYTDRGQETQYF.